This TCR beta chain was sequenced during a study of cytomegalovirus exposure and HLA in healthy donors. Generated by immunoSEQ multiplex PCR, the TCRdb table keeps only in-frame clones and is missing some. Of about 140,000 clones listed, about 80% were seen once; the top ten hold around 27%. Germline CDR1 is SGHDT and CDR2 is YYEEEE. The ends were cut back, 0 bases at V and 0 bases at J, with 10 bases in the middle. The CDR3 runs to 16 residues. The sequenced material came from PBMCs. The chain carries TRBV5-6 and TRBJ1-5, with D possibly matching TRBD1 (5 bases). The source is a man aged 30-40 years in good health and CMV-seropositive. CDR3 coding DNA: TGTGCCAGCAGCTTGGGGGGCGGGAGTAGCAATCAGCCCCAGCATTTT. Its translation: CASSLGGGSSNQPQHF.